Listed below are T cell receptor beta chains from one sample, sequenced in a study of blood T cell repertoires in COVID-19. Method: immunoSEQ multiplex PCR; TCRdb's copy keeps in-frame clones and lacks some. The data contain around 500,000 clones, roughly nine tenths of them singletons. Sequencing input: PBMCs or T cells enriched from blood (not recorded which). All receptors derive from a woman aged 60-75 years who had recovered from COVID-19. CDR3s include the opening cysteine and the closing phenylalanine or tryptophan.

j_gene	v_gene	CDR3aa
TRBJ1-2	TRBV13	CASSLAINYYTF
TRBJ1-2	TRBV4-1	CASSQGGTPNYGYTF
TRBJ1-5	TRBV11-2	CASRQGQGSNQPQHF
TRBJ2-5	TRBV19	CASSPEYQETQYF
TRBJ1-4	TRBV25-1	CASSEYKGGEKLFF
TRBJ2-2	TRBV5-6	CASSTAAGELFF
TRBJ2-1	TRBV5-1	CASSPTGSGGVYNEQFF
TRBJ1-2	TRBV5-6	CASSPGTGLTNYGYTF
TRBJ1-3	TRBV2	CASSEGGKGNTIYF
TRBJ2-7	TRBV7-9	CASSSNQGPEQYF
TRBJ1-5	TRBV18	CASSPFGEGNQPQHF
TRBJ1-5	TRBV7-2	CASSLAAGAQPQHF
TRBJ2-1	TRBV10-2	CASSTTSGFYNEQFF
TRBJ1-1	TRBV3-1/TRBV3-2	CASSRSGAPEAFF
TRBJ1-1	TRBV3-1/TRBV3-2	CASSVAGGDPEAFF
TRBJ2-5	TRBV5-4	CASSLRGGETQYF
TRBJ2-7	TRBV19	CASSWDSLSYEQYF
TRBJ2-3	TRBV7-9	CASSLVGLLRDTQYF
TRBJ2-5	TRBV6-1	CASSERVKAGYQETQYF
TRBJ1-4	TRBV9	CASSVGVEGYNEKLFF
TRBJ2-5	TRBV11-2	CASSPGSGEQETQYF
TRBJ1-2	TRBV3-1/TRBV3-2	CASSQDPGRYYGYTF
TRBJ1-1	TRBV5-1	CASSLARTPAGTEAFF
TRBJ2-6	TRBV24-1	CATSASGGANVLTF
TRBJ2-1	TRBV11-2	CASSLAGSGGAYNEQFF
TRBJ2-7	TRBV5-1	CASSLGTDFSF
TRBJ1-2	TRBV6-2/TRBV6-3	CASSHGYSRGYTF
TRBJ2-3	TRBV7-2	CASSPRLAGGQSQDTQYF
TRBJ2-3	TRBV6-5	CASSRQGGDTQYF
TRBJ2-3	TRBV9	CASSGKTGLGDTQYF
TRBJ2-4	TRBV21-1	CASSKGTGLQDLAKNIQYF
TRBJ2-1	TRBV6-4	CASESPSGYNEQFF
TRBJ1-3	TRBV6-5	CASSYGGGFSGNTIYF
TRBJ2-1	TRBV5-4	CASSLAGLSYNEQFF
TRBJ1-4	TRBV2	CASSDGAGGAAEKLFF
TRBJ2-6	TRBV6-4	CASSVGAAGANVLTF
TRBJ1-6	TRBV7-8	CASSLQGQGISSPLHF
TRBJ1-2	TRBV6-1	CASSEGVGGASRGSGYTF
TRBJ1-3	TRBV9	CASSVDPGLGNTIYF
TRBJ1-4	TRBV7-6	CASSLDRVGEKLFF
TRBJ2-7	TRBV10-3	CAISNTRDRAGEQYF
TRBJ1-1	TRBV18	CASSLETAYEAFF
TRBJ1-2	TRBV15	CATSRGIPGQGAPIYGYTF
TRBJ1-1	TRBV12-3/TRBV12-4	CASSDRPRTEAFF
TRBJ1-6	TRBV9	CASSGGKENSPLHF
TRBJ2-5	TRBV6-5	CASSSRGDQETQYF
TRBJ1-1	TRBV11-2	CASSLALQGGAEAFF
TRBJ1-1	TRBV15	CATSRDRGTEAFF
TRBJ1-2	TRBV18	CASSPGQGAQGYTF
TRBJ1-2	TRBV2	CASSEEGGGYGYTF
TRBJ1-1	TRBV12-3/TRBV12-4	CASSLKSTEAFF
TRBJ2-3	TRBV2	CASVHATDTQYF
TRBJ2-1	TRBV9	CASSNFNNEQFF
TRBJ1-1	TRBV7-2	CASSIQVNTEAFF
TRBJ2-1	TRBV5-1	CASTKPGQGANEQFF